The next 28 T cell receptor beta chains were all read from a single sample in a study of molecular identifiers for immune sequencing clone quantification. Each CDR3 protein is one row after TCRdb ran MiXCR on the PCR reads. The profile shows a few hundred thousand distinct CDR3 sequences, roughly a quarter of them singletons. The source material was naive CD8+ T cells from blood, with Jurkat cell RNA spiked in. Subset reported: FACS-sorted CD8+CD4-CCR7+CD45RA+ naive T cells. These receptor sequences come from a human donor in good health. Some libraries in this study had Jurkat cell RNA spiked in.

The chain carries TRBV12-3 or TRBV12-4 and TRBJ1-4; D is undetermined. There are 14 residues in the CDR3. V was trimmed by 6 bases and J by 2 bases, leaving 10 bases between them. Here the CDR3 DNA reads TGTGCCAGCAGCCAAGAAGTCACTAATGAAAAACTGTTTTTT. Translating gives CASSQEVTNEKLFF.

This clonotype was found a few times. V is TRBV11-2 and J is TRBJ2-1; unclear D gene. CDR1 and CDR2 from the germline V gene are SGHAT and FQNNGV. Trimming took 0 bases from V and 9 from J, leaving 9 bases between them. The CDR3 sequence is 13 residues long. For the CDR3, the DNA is TGTGCCAGCAGCTTAGATTTCGCTGGTGAGCAGTTCTTC. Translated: CASSLDFAGEQFF.

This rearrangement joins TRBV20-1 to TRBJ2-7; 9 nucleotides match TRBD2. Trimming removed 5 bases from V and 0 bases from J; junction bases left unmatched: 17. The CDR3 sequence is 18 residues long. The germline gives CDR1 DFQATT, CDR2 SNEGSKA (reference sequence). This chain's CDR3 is CSALDNESGRPLSYEQYF. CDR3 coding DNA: TGCAGTGCTCTCGACAACGAGAGCGGGAGGCCCCTCTCCTACGAGCAGTACTTC.

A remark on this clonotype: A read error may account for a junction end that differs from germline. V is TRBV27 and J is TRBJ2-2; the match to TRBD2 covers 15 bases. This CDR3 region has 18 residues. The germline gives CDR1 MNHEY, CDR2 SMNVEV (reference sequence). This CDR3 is CASSTWTSGRVDTGELSF. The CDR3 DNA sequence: TGTGCCAGCAGTACCTGGACTAGCGGGAGGGTTGACACCGGGGAGCTGTCTTTT.

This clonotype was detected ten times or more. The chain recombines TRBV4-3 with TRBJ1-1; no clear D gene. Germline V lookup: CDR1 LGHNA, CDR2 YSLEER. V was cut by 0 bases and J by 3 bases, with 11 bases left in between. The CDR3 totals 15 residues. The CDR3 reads CASSQDFLGYTEAFF. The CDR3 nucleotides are TGCGCCAGCAGCCAAGATTTCCTGGGGTACACTGAAGCTTTCTTT.

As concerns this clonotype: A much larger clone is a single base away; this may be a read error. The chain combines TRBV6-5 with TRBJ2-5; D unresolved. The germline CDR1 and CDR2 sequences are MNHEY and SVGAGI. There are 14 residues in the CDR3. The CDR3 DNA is TGTGCCAGCAGTTACTCGGTGGTAGGAGAGCCCCAGTACTTC. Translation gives CASSYSVVGEPQYF.

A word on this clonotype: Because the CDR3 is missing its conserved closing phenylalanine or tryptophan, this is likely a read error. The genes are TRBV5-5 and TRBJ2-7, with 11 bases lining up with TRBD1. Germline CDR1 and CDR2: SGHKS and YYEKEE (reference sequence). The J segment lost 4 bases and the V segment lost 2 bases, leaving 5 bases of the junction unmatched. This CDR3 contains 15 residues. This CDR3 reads CASSFVGQGVYEQYS. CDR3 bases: TGTGCCAGCAGCTTCGTGGGACAGGGGGTGTACGAGCAGTACTCC.

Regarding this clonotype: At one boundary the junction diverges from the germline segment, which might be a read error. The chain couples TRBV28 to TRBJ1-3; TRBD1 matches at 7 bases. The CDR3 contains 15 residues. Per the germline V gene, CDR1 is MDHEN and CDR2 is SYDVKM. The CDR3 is CASSLDRSSGNTIHF. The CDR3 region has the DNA TGTGCCAGCAGTTTGGACAGGAGCTCTGGAAACACCATACATTTT.

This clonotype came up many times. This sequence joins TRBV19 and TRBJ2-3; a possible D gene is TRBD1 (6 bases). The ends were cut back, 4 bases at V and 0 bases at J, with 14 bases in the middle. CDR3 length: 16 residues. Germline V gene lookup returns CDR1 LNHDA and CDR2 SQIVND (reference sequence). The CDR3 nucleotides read TGTGCCAGTAGTACCGGGGACACGAGCAGCACAGATACGCAGTATTTT. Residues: CASSTGDTSSTDTQYF.

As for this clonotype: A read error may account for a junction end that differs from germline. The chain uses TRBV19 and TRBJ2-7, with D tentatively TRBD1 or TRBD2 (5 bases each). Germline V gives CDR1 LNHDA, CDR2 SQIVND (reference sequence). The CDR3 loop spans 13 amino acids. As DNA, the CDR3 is TGTGCCAGTAGTCCCGGGACGGGATACGCGCAGTACTTC. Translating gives CASSPGTGYAQYF.

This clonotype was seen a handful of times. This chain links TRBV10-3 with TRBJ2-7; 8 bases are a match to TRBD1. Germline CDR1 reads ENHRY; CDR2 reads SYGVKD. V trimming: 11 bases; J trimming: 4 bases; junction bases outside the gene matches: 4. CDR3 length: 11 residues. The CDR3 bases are TGTGCCGCCGGACAGGGTTACGAGCAGTACTTC. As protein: CAAGQGYEQYF.

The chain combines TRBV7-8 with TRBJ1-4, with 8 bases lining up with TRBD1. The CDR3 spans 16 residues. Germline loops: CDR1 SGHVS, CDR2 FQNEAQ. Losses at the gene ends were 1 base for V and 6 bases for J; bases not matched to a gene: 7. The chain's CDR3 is CASSLVVAGGDEKLFF. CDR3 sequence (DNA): TGTGCCAGCAGCTTAGTAGTGGCAGGGGGCGATGAAAAACTGTTTTTT.

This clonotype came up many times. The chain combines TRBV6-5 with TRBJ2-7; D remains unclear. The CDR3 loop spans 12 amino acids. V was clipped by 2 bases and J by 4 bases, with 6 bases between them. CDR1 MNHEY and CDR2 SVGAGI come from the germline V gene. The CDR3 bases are TGTGCCAGCAGTTACGATCAGTACGAGCAGTACTTC. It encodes CASSYDQYEQYF.

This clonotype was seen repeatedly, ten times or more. CDR3: CASSFTSGTEAFF. Written as DNA, the CDR3 is TGCGCCAGCAGCTTCACCAGCGGCACTGAAGCTTTCTTT. V is TRBV5-1 and J is TRBJ1-1; no firm D call. CDR3 length: 13 amino acids. The V end lost 2 bases, the J end lost 4 bases, and 9 bases lay between the germline ends. Germline V gene sequence: CDR1 SGHRS, CDR2 YFSETQ.

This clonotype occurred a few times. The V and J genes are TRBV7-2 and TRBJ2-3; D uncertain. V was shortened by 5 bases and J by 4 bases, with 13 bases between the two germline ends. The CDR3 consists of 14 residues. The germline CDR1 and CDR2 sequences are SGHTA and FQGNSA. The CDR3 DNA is TGTGCCAGCAGCCCCCCGGCGCACTCAGATACGCAGTATTTT. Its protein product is CASSPPAHSDTQYF.

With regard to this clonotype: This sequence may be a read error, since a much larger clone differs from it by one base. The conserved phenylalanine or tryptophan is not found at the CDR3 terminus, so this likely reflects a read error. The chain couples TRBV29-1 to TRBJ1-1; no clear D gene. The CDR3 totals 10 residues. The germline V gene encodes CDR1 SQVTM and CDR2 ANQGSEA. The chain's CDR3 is CREGNTEAFY. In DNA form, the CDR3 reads TGCAGGGAGGGGAACACTGAAGCTTTCTAT.

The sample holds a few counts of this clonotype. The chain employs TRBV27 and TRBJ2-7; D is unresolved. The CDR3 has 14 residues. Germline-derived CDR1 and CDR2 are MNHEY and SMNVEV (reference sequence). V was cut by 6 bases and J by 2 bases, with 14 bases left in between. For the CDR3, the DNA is TGTGCCAGCAGCTCATGGGGTCCGACCTACGAGCAGTACTTC. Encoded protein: CASSSWGPTYEQYF.

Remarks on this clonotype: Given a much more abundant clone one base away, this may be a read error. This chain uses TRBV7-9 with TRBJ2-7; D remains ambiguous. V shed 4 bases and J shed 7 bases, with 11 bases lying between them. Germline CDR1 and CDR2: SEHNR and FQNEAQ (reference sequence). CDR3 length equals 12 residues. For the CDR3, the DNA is TGTGCCAGCAGCTCGGCTTCCAGGGAGCAGTACTTC. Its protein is CASSSASREQYF.

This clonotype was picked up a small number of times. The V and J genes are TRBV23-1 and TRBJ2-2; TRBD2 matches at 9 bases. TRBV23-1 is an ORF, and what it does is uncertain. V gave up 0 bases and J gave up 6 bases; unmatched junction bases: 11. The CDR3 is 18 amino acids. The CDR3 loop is CASSQSSLAGLRAGELFF. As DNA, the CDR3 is TGCGCCAGCAGTCAATCGTCCCTAGCGGGATTGCGAGCCGGGGAGCTGTTTTTT.

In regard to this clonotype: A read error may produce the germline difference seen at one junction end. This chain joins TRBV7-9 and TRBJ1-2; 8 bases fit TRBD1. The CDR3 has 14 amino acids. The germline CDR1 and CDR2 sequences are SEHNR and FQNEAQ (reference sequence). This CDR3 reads CASSLGTGNYGNTF. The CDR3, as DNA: TGTGCCAGCAGCTTAGGGACAGGGAACTATGGCAACACCTTC.

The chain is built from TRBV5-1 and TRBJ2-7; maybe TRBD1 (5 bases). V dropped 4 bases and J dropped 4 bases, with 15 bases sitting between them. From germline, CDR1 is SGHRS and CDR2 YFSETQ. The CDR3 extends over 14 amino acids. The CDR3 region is CASSQAGMFYEQYF. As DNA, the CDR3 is TGCGCCAGCAGCCAGGCAGGGATGTTTTACGAGCAGTACTTC.

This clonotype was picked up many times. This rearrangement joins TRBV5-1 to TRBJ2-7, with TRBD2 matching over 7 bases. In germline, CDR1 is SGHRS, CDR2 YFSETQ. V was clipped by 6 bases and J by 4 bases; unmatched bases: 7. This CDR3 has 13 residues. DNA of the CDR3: TGCGCCAGCACGGAGCGGGATGGGTACGAGCAGTACTTC. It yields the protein CASTERDGYEQYF. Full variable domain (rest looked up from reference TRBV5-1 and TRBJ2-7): KAGVTQTPRYLIKTRGQQVTLSCSPISGHRSVSWYQQTPGQGLQFLFEYFSETQRNKGNFPGRFSGRQFSNSRSEMNVSTLELGDSALYLCASTERDGYEQYFGPGTRLTVT.

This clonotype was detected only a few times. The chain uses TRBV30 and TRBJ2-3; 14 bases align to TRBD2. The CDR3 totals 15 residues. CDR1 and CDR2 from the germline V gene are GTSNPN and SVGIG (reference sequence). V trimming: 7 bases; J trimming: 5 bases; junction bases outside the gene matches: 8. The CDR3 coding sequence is TGTGCCTCCCTAGGACTAGCGGGAGGTTTAGATACGCAGTATTTT. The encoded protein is CASLGLAGGLDTQYF.

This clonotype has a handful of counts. CDR3 nucleotide sequence: TGCAGCGTTGGTCAGGACTATGGCTACACCTTC. Amino acids: CSVGQDYGYTF. The genes are TRBV29-1 and TRBJ1-2; no reliable D call. This CDR3 has 11 residues. CDR1 is SQVTM and CDR2 is ANQGSEA in the germline V gene. The ends were cut back, 4 bases at V and 3 bases at J, with 6 bases in the middle.

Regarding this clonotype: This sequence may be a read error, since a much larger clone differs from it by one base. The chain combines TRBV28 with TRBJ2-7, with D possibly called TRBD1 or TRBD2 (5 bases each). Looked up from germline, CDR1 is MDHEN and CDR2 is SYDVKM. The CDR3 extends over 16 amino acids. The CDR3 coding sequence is TGTGCCAGCAGTTTTAGGGGTACGGGGCGCCGTGGCGAGCGGTACTTC. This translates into CASSFRGTGRRGERYF.

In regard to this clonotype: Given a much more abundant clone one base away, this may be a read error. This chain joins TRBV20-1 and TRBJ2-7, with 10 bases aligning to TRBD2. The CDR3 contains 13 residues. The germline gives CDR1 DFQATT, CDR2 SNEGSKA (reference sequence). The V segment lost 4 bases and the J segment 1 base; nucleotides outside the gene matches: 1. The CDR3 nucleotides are TGCAGTGCTAAGACTAGCGGGTCCTACGAGCAGTACTTC. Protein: CSAKTSGSYEQYF.

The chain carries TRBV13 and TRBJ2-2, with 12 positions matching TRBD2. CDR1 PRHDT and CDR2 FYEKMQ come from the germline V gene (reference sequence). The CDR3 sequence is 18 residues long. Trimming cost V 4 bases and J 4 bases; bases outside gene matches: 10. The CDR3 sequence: CASSSLAGGRLGTGELFF. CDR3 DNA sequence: TGTGCCAGCAGCTCTCTAGCGGGGGGGCGTCTCGGCACCGGGGAGCTGTTTTTT.

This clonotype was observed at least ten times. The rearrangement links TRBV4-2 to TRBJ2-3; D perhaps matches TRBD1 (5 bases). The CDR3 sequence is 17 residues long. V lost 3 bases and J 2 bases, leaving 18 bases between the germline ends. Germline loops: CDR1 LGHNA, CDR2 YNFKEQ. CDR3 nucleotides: TGTGCCAGCAGCCAGGGCCCGAGACGGACAACCACAGATACGCAGTATTTT. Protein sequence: CASSQGPRRTTTDTQYF.